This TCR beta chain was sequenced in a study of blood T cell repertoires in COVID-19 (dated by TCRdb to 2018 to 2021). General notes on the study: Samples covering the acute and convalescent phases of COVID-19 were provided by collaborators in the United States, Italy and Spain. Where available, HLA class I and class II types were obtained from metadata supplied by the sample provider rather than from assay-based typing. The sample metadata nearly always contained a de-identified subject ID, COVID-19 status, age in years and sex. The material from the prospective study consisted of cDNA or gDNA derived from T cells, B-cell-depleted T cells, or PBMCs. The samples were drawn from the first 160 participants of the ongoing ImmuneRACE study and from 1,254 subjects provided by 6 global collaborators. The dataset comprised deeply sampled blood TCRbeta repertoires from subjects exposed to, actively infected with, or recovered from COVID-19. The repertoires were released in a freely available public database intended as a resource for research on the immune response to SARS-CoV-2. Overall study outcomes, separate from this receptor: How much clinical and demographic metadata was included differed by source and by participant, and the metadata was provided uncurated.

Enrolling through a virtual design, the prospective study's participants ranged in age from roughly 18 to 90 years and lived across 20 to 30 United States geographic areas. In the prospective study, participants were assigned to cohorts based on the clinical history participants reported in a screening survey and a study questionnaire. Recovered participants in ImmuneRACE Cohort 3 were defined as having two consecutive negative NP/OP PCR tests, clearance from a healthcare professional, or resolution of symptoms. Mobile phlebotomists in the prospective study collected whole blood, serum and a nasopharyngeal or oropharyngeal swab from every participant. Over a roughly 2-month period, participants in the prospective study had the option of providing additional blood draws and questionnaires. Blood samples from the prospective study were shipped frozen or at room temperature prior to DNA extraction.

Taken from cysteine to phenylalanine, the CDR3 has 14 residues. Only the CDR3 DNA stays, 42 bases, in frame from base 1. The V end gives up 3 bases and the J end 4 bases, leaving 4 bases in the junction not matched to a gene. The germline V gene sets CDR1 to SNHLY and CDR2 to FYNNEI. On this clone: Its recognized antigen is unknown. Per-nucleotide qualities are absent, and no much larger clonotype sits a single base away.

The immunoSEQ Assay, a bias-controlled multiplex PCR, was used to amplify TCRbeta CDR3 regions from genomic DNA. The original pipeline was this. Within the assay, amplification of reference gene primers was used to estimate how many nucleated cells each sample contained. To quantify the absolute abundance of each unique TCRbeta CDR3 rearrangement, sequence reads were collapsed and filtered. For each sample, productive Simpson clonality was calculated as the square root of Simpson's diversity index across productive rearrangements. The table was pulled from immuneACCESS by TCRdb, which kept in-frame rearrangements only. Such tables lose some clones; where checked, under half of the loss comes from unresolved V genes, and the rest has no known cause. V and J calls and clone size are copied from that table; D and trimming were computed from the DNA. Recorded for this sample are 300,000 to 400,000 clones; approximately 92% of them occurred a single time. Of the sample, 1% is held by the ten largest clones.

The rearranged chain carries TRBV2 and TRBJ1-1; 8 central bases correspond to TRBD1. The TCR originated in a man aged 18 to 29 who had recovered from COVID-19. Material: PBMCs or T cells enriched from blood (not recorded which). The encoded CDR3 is CASSELQGVTEAFF. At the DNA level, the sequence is TGTGCCAGCAGTGAGTTACAGGGGGTCACTGAAGCTTTCTTT.